This passage covers 25 T cell receptor beta chains from one sample sequenced in a study of shared T cell receptors in the human thymus. Assay used: immunoSEQ multiplex PCR; TCRdb lists only in-frame clones, some missing. The repertoire holds hundreds of thousands of clones, with more than 70% as singletons. This sample was shared with a second study, whose subject was human thymus T cells.

The sample was thymocytes. Receptors were obtained from a boy in the first two years of life with a congenital heart defect.

A single count supports this clone. The rearrangement joins TRBV11-2 to TRBJ1-5; TRBD1 aligns across 8 bases. Trimming removed 0 bases from V and 9 bases from J; junction bases left unmatched: 13. CDR1 and CDR2 from the germline V gene are SGHAT and FQNNGV. CDR3 length: 17 amino acids. CDR3: CASSLEPTLTGEGPQHF. CDR3 nucleotide sequence: TGTGCCAGCAGCTTAGAGCCCACCTTGACAGGGGAAGGGCCCCAGCATTTT.

J is TRBJ2-5 and V is TRBV5-6; 11 bases map to TRBD2. V was pared by 4 bases and J by 4 bases, with 12 bases of the junction left unmatched. The CDR3 runs to 17 residues. The germline V gene encodes CDR1 SGHDT and CDR2 YYEEEE. The CDR3 DNA follows: TGTGCCAGCAGCCCAACTCGACTAGCGGGGATTGGAGAGACCCAGTACTTC. It is translated as CASSPTRLAGIGETQYF.

The rearrangement links TRBV27 to TRBJ2-7; perhaps TRBD1 as D (6 bases). CDR1 is MNHEY, CDR2 SMNVEV, per germline (reference sequence). CDR3 length: 14 residues. Trimming took 5 bases from V and 2 from J, leaving 13 bases between them. The CDR3 DNA is TGTGCCAGCAGTAGTCAGGGGCCGGCCTACGAGCAGTACTTC. Translating it yields CASSSQGPAYEQYF.

The chain is built from TRBV7-2 and TRBJ1-5, with D unresolved. From germline, CDR1 is SGHTA and CDR2 FQGNSA. V was shortened by 5 bases and J by 0 bases, with 8 bases between the two germline ends. There are 14 residues in the CDR3. This chain's CDR3 is CASSRGSSNQPQHF. In nucleotides, the CDR3 is TGTGCCAGCAGCCGAGGGTCTAGCAATCAGCCCCAGCATTTT.

This sequence joins TRBV30 and TRBJ2-2; 14 nucleotides match TRBD2. With 3 bases clipped from V and 6 bases from J, the junction kept 9 bases outside the gene matches. This CDR3 comprises 17 residues. The germline V gene encodes CDR1 GTSNPN and CDR2 SVGIG (reference sequence). In DNA form, the CDR3 reads TGTGCCTGGAGCCGTTCTCCGGGACTAGCGGGAGCCGGGGAGCTGTTTTTT. Its protein product is CAWSRSPGLAGAGELFF. The entire variable domain, with the rest obtained from reference TRBV30 and TRBJ2-2, is as follows: SQTIHQWPATLVQPVGSPLSLECTVEGTSNPNLYWYRQAAGRGLQLLFYSVGIGQISSEVPQNLSASRPQDRQFILSSKKLLLSDSGFYLCAWSRSPGLAGAGELFFGEGSRLTVL.

V and J are TRBV27 and TRBJ2-4; TRBD1 matches at 8 bases. From germline, CDR1 is MNHEY and CDR2 SMNVEV (reference sequence). The V and J ends lost 5 bases and 1 base, in that order; junction bases with no gene match: 4. The CDR3 is 15 amino acids. CDR3 amino acids: CASSVRQGAKNIQYF. CDR3 bases: TGTGCCAGCAGTGTAAGACAGGGGGCCAAAAACATTCAGTACTTC.

As DNA, the CDR3 is TGTGCCAGCAGCCCCCCCGGGACAGGGCGCACAGATACGCAGTATTTT. The encoded protein is CASSPPGTGRTDTQYF. The chain links TRBV9 to TRBJ2-3; 9 nucleotides match TRBD1. CDR3 length: 16 amino acids. Germline trimming cut 4 bases from V and 1 base from J; bases unmatched to any gene: 7. The germline CDR1 and CDR2 sequences are SGDLS and YYNGEE.

In this sample, this clone turned up a few times. This chain joins TRBV6-6 and TRBJ1-4; 8 bases are a match to TRBD1. The CDR3 contains 15 residues. Per germline, CDR1 MNHNY and CDR2 SVGAGI (reference sequence). The V gene end was trimmed by 8 bases and the J gene end by 3 bases; junction bases not matched to a gene: 8. CDR3 sequence reads: CASRGQGIANEKLFF. CDR3 in DNA: TGTGCCAGCCGAGGACAGGGAATAGCTAATGAAAAACTGTTTTTT.

The chain couples TRBV10-3 to TRBJ1-3; a possible D gene is TRBD1 (6 bases). The germline gives CDR1 ENHRY, CDR2 SYGVKD. Trimming pared 0 bases from V and 0 bases from J, leaving 9 bases between. The CDR3 loop spans 16 amino acids. Here the CDR3 DNA reads TGTGCCATCAGTGAGTCAAGACAGGTCTCTGGAAACACCATATATTTT. It encodes CAISESRQVSGNTIYF.

The chain has TRBV7-2 and TRBJ2-1, with 10 bases that match TRBD2. Germline lookup yields CDR1 SGHTA and CDR2 FQGNSA. Unmatched junction bases numbered 9, after V lost 7 bases and J lost 6 bases. The CDR3 sequence is 15 residues long. The DNA for the CDR3 is TGTGCCAGCAACTTCAGGACTAGCGGCACCAATGAGCAGTTCTTC. It specifies CASNFRTSGTNEQFF.

The CDR3 nucleotides read TGTGCCAGCAGTTTAGGAGCGACAGGAAGTAGCAATCAGCCCCAGCATTTT. Translated: CASSLGATGSSNQPQHF. The chain recombines TRBV28 with TRBJ1-5; possibly TRBD1 for D (6 bases). The CDR3 loop spans 17 amino acids. Germline V gives CDR1 MDHEN, CDR2 SYDVKM. V lost 2 bases to trimming and J lost 0 bases, with 14 bases between them.

The chain has TRBV11-3 and TRBJ1-1, with 8 nucleotides matching TRBD1. J was trimmed by 0 bases and V by 5 bases; bases with no gene match: 8. Germline lookup yields CDR1 SGHNT and CDR2 YENEEA. This CDR3 is 16 amino acids long. The CDR3 loop reads CASSKTGEGVNTEAFF. The CDR3 DNA reads TGTGCCAGCAGCAAGACAGGGGAGGGCGTGAACACTGAAGCTTTCTTT.

The chain carries TRBV4-1 and TRBJ2-3, with TRBD2 as a possible D gene (5 bases). Germline CDR1 MGHRA, CDR2 YSYEKL. V was trimmed by 6 bases and J by 4 bases, leaving 17 bases between them. This CDR3 has 15 amino acids. The CDR3 loop is CASSRGSAQSDTQYF. For the CDR3, the DNA is TGCGCCAGCAGTCGGGGTTCAGCGCAATCAGATACGCAGTATTTT.

The genes are TRBV28 and TRBJ1-5; 12 positions match TRBD1. The germline V gene encodes CDR1 MDHEN and CDR2 SYDVKM. J lost 1 base, V lost 7 bases, and 11 bases had no gene match. This CDR3 is built from 18 residues. CDR3 nucleotides: TGTGCCAGCACTCCACCGGGACAGGGGGCTGGGAGCAATCAGCCCCAGCATTTT. As protein: CASTPPGQGAGSNQPQHF.

The chain employs TRBV4-3 and TRBJ2-5, with 11 bases that match TRBD2. Germline CDR1 and CDR2: LGHNA and YSLEER. V was pared by 0 bases and J by 2 bases, with 8 bases of the junction left unmatched. CDR3 length: 18 residues. In DNA, the CDR3 is TGCGCCAGCAGCCAAGATTCGGGGACTAGCGGCAAACAAGAGACCCAGTACTTC. It specifies CASSQDSGTSGKQETQYF.

The sample holds one count of this clone. The chain couples TRBV5-1 to TRBJ1-1; 10 bases line up with TRBD1. The V gene's germline CDR1 is SGHRS and CDR2 YFSETQ. Germline trimming cut 3 bases from V and 3 bases from J; bases unmatched to any gene: 11. The CDR3 has 17 amino acids. CDR3 bases: TGCGCCAGCAGCTCCGAGCGGCGACAGGGGGCTGACACTGAAGCTTTCTTT. It yields the protein CASSSERRQGADTEAFF.

The chain has TRBV28 and TRBJ1-2; D perhaps matches TRBD1 (5 bases). CDR1 MDHEN and CDR2 SYDVKM come from the germline V gene. The CDR3 has 17 amino acids. Trimming stripped 2 bases from V and 2 bases from J, with 18 bases between. CDR3 coding DNA: TGTGCCAGCAGTTTACCCCTGCCGGGGGTCGAAAACTATGGCTACACCTTC. Its translation is CASSLPLPGVENYGYTF.

This rearrangement joins TRBV5-4 to TRBJ2-5; maybe TRBD2 (5 bases). Trimming pared 3 bases from V and 1 base from J, leaving 16 bases between. This CDR3 contains 16 residues. The germline CDR1 and CDR2 sequences are SGHNT and YYREEE (reference sequence). Here the CDR3 reads CASSYPDGISQETQYF. The CDR3 bases are TGTGCCAGCAGCTACCCTGACGGGATAAGCCAAGAGACCCAGTACTTC.

The rearrangement joins TRBV5-1 to TRBJ1-1, with 10 bases identical to TRBD1. Germline V CDR1 and CDR2: SGHRS, YFSETQ. There are 14 residues in the CDR3. Germline trimming cut 4 bases from V and 4 bases from J; bases unmatched to any gene: 4. The CDR3, as DNA: TGCGCCAGCAGCGGCCGACAGGGGGCCACTGAAGCTTTCTTT. The encoded protein is CASSGRQGATEAFF.

The V and J genes are TRBV27 and TRBJ1-1; D may be TRBD1 (5 bases). The CDR3 contains 14 residues. The germline V gene has CDR1 MNHEY and CDR2 SMNVEV (reference sequence). V lost 0 bases, J lost 6 bases, and 11 bases lay in between. DNA of the CDR3: TGTGCCAGCAGTTTATCGGGGGGTATCTCTGAAGCTTTCTTT. Translated, it gives CASSLSGGISEAFF.

Concerning this clone itself: Germline is not matched at one junction end, which may reflect a read error. The gene calls are TRBV2 and TRBJ1-5; D possibly corresponds to TRBD1 (6 bases). The CDR3 sequence is 14 residues long. Germline CDR1 is SNHLY and CDR2 is FYNNEI. CDR3 nucleotides: TGTGCCAGCAGTGCCGTACAGGGATATCAGTCCCAGCATTTT. Its translation: CASSAVQGYQSQHF.

The chain recombines TRBV25-1 with TRBJ2-5; TRBD2 matches at 8 bases. Germline V gives CDR1 MGHDK, CDR2 SYGVNS. The ends lost 1 base at V and 4 bases at J; junction bases unmatched: 11. The CDR3 is made up of 17 amino acids. The CDR3 here is CASSESGGEGRRETQYF. The CDR3 nucleotides are TGTGCCAGCAGTGAATCCGGGGGGGAGGGTAGGAGAGAGACCCAGTACTTC.

The rearrangement joins TRBV15 to TRBJ1-5; D possibly corresponds to TRBD1 (6 bases). Germline lookup yields CDR1 LNHNV and CDR2 YYDKDF (reference sequence). V was clipped by 3 bases and J by 3 bases, with 15 bases between them. This CDR3 has 16 residues. The CDR3 coding sequence is TGTGCCACCAGCAGCTTGCCCGGGACACCCAATCAGCCCCAGCATTTT. It translates to CATSSLPGTPNQPQHF.

The chain is built from TRBV6-6 and TRBJ1-4; 10 bases map to TRBD1. The CDR3 runs 15 residues. Germline V gene lookup returns CDR1 MNHNY and CDR2 SVGAGI (reference sequence). The V gene end was trimmed by 7 bases and the J gene end by 4 bases; junction bases not matched to a gene: 6. CDR3 nucleotides: TGTGCCAGCATCGGACAGGGGGGTGGTAATGAAAAACTGTTTTTT. As protein: CASIGQGGGNEKLFF.

The chain recombines TRBV27 with TRBJ2-5, with 10 bases fitting TRBD2. CDR1 MNHEY and CDR2 SMNVEV come from the germline V gene (reference sequence). The J segment lost 4 bases and the V segment lost 6 bases, leaving 20 bases of the junction unmatched. This CDR3 is built from 19 residues. CDR3: CASSRPGSGGPNARETQYF. CDR3 sequence (DNA): TGTGCCAGCAGCCGCCCCGGTAGCGGGGGGCCCAACGCTCGAGAGACCCAGTACTTC.